The source of this T cell receptor (beta chain) is a study of blood T cell repertoires in COVID-19. On the study more broadly: PBMCs, B-cell-depleted T cells, or T cells were the source of the cDNA or gDNA that made up the material.

Assay used: immunoSEQ multiplex PCR; TCRdb lists only in-frame clones, some missing. The table has about 230,000 clones, roughly 84% seen once. The germline gives CDR1 KGHDR, CDR2 SFDVKD. Trimming at V came to 3 bases and at J to 0 bases, leaving 4 bases not matched to a gene. This CDR3 is 15 amino acids long. This receptor was obtained from a woman between 45 and 60 years old with acute or convalescent COVID-19. The chain links TRBV24-1 to TRBJ2-7; 7 bases agree with TRBD2. Sequencing used peripheral blood. The CDR3 region has the DNA TGTGCCACCAGTGATGGGGCTAGCGGCTCCTACGAGCAGTACTTC. It yields the protein CATSDGASGSYEQYF.